These T cell receptor beta chains were read from a single sample in a study of tumor and adjacent non-tumor tissue in lung cancer. From the multiplex PCR reads, TCRdb called clonotypes with MiXCR, one entry per CDR3 protein. The sample has some 73,000 distinct CDR3 sequences; about 82% are singletons. Sequenced material: distant non-tumor lung tissue. All receptors come from a man in his fifties or sixties with non-small cell lung cancer. Each CDR3 is given with its conserved first and last residue.

>TRBV6-2/TRBV6-3|13|TRBJ1-1
CASSCSRAGEAFF
>TRBV6-6|13|TRBJ1-1
CASSPGTGEGAFF
>TRBV11-3|14|TRBJ2-3
CSSSQDRSSGTQYF
>TRBV12-3/TRBV12-4|17|TRBJ1-1
CASNISTTGGMKTEAFF
>TRBV4-2|12|TRBJ2-1
CASSQAETSRFF
>TRBV11-3|12|TRBJ2-3
CASSLEGASWYF
>TRBV11-3|12|TRBJ1-6
CASSDGYPFLHF
>TRBV6-5|14|TRBJ2-5
CASSYTWTAGALYF
>TRBV12-3/TRBV12-4|15|TRBJ2-6
CVSIQGRSRANVLIF
>TRBV29-1|11|TRBJ1-1
CMYLQNTEAFF
>TRBV6-1|15|TRBJ2-3
CASRTGDERTDTQYF
>TRBV20-1|12|TRBJ2-7
CSTRDRADEQYF
>TRBV7-9|19|TRBJ1-6
CASSLALRHQQGAYSPLYF
>TRBV6-2/TRBV6-3|15|TRBJ2-1
CASQRPSAQTNEQFF
>TRBV7-8|16|TRBJ2-3
CTSSFGTSAYTDTQYF
>TRBV11-1|15|TRBJ2-5
CASSPFDRGNETQYF
>TRBV20-1|12|TRBJ2-7
CSASALTYKQYF
>TRBV7-2|14|TRBJ1-5
CASSTRQGDQRQHF
>TRBV4-2|16|TRBJ1-1
CASSHVGQLVNTEDFF
>TRBV28|14|TRBJ1-1
CASSLLGSYTEAFF
>TRBV29-1|14|TRBJ2-5
CSVRGPGAKETQYF
>TRBV11-1|17|TRBJ2-1
CANSESYSGGVYNEQFF
>TRBV20-1|15|TRBJ1-5
CSASDQQGGGQPQHF
>TRBV6-1|13|TRBJ1-1
CGSEDRGDTEAFF
>TRBV20-1|14|TRBJ1-2
CSSQGQGRNYGYTF
>TRBV6-5|13|TRBJ1-2
CAGSSAPIHGYTF
>TRBV6-2/TRBV6-3|13|TRBJ1-5
CVSSPRSNQSQHF
>TRBV11-2|14|TRBJ2-1
CASILGRELNEQFF
>TRBV20-1|10|TRBJ2-3
CSVRTGGPGF
>TRBV11-3|14|TRBJ1-1
CTSSSYRLNTEAFF
>TRBV6-5|14|TRBJ1-1
CASSYSLGVTNAFF
>TRBV12-3/TRBV12-4|14|TRBJ2-2
CASRQGPRTGELFF
>TRBV6-5|15|TRBJ1-6
CPRITTGTVNSPLHF
>TRBV11-3|18|TRBJ2-2
CASSSRGARGYRAGELLF
>TRBV7-9|15|TRBJ2-7
CASSSEGQGVYEQYF
>TRBV20-1|11|TRBJ2-5
CIPIHQETQYF
>TRBV11-2|14|TRBJ2-7
CANSFGTGPYEQYF
>TRBV11-2|14|TRBJ1-1
CSSSLVGRGTEAFF
>TRBV11-1|18|TRBJ2-1
CASSSESRTSGTGNEQFF
>TRBV6-2/TRBV6-3|14|TRBJ2-7
CPSSYSSRRDEQYF
>TRBV4-3|16|TRBJ2-3
CANSQDRADTTDTQYF
>TRBV4-1|15|TRBJ1-2
CTSSQGWGHNYGYTF
>TRBV29-1|13|TRBJ1-2
CSVDMDRGHGYTF
>TRBV5-4|14|TRBJ2-4
CASSLTGAKNIQYF
>TRBV5-8|14|TRBJ1-2
CASSLGGIMYVYTF
>TRBV5-4|15|TRBJ1-1
CASSRPGAGSTEAFF
>TRBV6-5|15|TRBJ1-5
CASSYLQGSNLPQYF
>TRBV11-3|14|TRBJ2-3
CASGTTGGSDTQYF
>TRBV24-1|13|TRBJ1-1
CTTRDPNKAEAFF
>TRBV20-1|16|TRBJ2-7
CSARDGRRGASYKQYF
>TRBV11-3|13|TRBJ1-2
CARSPPGTGGYTF
>TRBV24-1|13|TRBJ2-2
CASQQGSTRELFF
>TRBV11-1|15|TRBJ2-1
CASRSPSGGVNEQFF
>TRBV11-3|16|TRBJ2-1
CTSSLVGTSGRVKQIF
>TRBV28|16|.
CASSSGGGVAKNIQFF
>TRBV12-3/TRBV12-4|12|TRBJ2-4
CASNPGGDIQYF